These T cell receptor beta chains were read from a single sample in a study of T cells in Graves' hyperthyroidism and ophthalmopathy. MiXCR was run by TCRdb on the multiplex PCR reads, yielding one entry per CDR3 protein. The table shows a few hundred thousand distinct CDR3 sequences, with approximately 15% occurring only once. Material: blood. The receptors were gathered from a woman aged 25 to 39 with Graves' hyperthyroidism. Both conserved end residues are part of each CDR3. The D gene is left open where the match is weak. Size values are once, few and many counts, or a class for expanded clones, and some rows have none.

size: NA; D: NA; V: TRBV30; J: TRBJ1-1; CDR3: CAWSWDPGLNTEAFF; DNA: TGTGCCTGGAGTTGGGACCCCGGACTGAACACTGAAGCTTTCTTT
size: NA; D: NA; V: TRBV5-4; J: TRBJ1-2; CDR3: CASSSEVRHNYGYTF; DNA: TGTGCCAGCAGCTCGGAGGTTAGACATAACTATGGCTACACCTTC
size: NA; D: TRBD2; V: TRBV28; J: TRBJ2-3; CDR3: CASSIRLAGVSDTQYF; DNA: TGTGCCAGTAGTATCCGACTAGCGGGAGTCTCAGATACGCAGTATTTT
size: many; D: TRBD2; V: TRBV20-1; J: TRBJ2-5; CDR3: CSARVIGRGQETQYF; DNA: TGCAGTGCTAGAGTCATCGGGAGGGGGCAAGAGACCCAGTACTTC
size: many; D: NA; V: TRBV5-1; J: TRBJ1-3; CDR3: CASSPTGGGGNTIYF; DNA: TGCGCCAGCAGCCCGACGGGGGGCGGTGGAAACACCATATATTTT
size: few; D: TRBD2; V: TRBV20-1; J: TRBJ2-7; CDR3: CSARDPRGRYEQYF; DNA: TGCAGTGCTAGAGATCCTCGCGGGAGATACGAGCAGTACTTC
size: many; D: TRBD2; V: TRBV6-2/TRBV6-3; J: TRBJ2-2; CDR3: CASSDRLAGGRETGELFF; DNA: TGTGCCAGCAGTGACCGACTAGCGGGAGGGCGGGAAACCGGGGAGCTGTTTTTT
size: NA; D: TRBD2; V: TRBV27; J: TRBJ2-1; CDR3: CASSPRAGLAGVGVRDEQFF; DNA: TGTGCCAGTTCCCCCCGGGCGGGACTAGCGGGAGTAGGTGTAAGGGATGAGCAGTTCTTC
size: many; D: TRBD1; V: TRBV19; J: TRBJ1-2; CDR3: CASSMDRVIGYTF; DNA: TGTGCCAGTAGTATGGACAGGGTGATTGGCTACACCTTC
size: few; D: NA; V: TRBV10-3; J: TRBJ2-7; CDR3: CAISELYEQYF; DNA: TGTGCCATCAGTGAACTGTACGAGCAGTACTTC
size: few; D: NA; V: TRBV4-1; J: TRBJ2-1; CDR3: CASSQDRNSNEQFF; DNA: TGCGCCAGCAGCCAAGATAGGAACAGTAATGAGCAGTTCTTC
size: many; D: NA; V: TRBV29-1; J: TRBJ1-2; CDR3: CSVDRQTFSYGYTF; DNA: TGCAGCGTTGATAGGCAGACTTTTAGCTATGGCTACACCTTC
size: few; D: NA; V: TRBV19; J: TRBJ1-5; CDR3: CASSKQGQNQPQHF; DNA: TGTGCCAGTAGTAAACAGGGCCAAAATCAGCCCCAGCATTTT
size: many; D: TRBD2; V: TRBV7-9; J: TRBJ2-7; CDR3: CASSPRTGTSGRGAYEQYF; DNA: TGTGCCAGCAGCCCTCGGACCGGGACTAGCGGGAGAGGAGCCTACGAGCAGTACTTC
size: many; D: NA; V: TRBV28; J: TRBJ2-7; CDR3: CASARGIPYEQYF; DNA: TGTGCCAGCGCCAGAGGGATTCCCTACGAGCAGTACTTC
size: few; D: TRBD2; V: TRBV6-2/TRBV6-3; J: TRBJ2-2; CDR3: CASSYLAGRTGELFF; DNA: TGTGCCAGCAGTTACTTAGCGGGACGGACCGGGGAGCTGTTTTTT
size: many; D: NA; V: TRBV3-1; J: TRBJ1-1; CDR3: CASTRGVDTEAFF; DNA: TGTGCCAGCACCAGGGGAGTGGACACTGAAGCTTTCTTT
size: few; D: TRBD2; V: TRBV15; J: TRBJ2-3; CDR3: CATSRDLGLAPADTQYF; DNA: TGTGCCACCAGCAGAGATTTGGGACTAGCGCCCGCAGATACGCAGTATTTT
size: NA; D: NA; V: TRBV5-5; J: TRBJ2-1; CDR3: CASRTPDEQFF; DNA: TGTGCCAGCCGGACCCCCGATGAGCAGTTCTTC
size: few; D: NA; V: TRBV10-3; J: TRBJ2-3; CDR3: CAISAGPSTDTQYF; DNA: TGTGCCATCAGTGCGGGACCTAGCACAGATACGCAGTATTTT
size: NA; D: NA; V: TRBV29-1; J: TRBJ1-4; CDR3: CSVKPGSGNEKLFF; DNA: TGCAGCGTGAAGCCAGGGTCAGGAAATGAAAAACTGTTTTTT
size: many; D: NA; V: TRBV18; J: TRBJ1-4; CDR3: CASSPLHGGNEKLFF; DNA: TGTGCCAGCTCACCCCTCCATGGGGGTAATGAAAAACTGTTTTTT
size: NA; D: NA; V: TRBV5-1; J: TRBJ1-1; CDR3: CASSLAGGRANTEAFF; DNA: TGCGCCAGCAGCTTGGCCGGGGGGCGGGCGAACACTGAAGCTTTCTTT
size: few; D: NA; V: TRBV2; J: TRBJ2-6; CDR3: CASSQPGYLISGANVLTF; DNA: TGTGCCAGCAGTCAACCGGGATACCTTATCTCTGGGGCCAACGTCCTGACTTTC
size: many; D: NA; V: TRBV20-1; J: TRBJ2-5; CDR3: CSASVPGSETQYF; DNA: TGCAGTGCTAGCGTACCTGGGAGTGAGACCCAGTACTTC